Listed here are 25 T cell receptor beta chains from one sample, sequenced in a study of blood T cells in healthy people across ages. It was with a sample-barcoded 5' primer and a J-beta primer mix that a second PCR of roughly 6 to 12 cycles was run. TCRdb re-called the 5' RACE reads with MiXCR, one entry per CDR3 protein. The sample records fewer than 2,000,000 distinct CDR3 sequences, approximately 39% being singletons. Sequenced input: blood. The receptor set was obtained from a human donor in good health.

The chain combines TRBV2 with TRBJ2-1; 13 nucleotides line up with TRBD2. Germline CDR1 reads SNHLY; CDR2 reads FYNNEI. The ends lost 1 base at V and 5 bases at J; junction bases unmatched: 5. This CDR3 is built from 17 residues. The chain's CDR3 is CASSEGLLAGGHNEQFF. The CDR3 DNA follows: TGTGCCAGCAGTGAAGGGTTACTAGCGGGGGGGCACAATGAGCAGTTCTTC.

This clonotype was found a few times. The chain combines TRBV7-9 with TRBJ1-2; tentative D call: TRBD1 (6 bases). Trimming cost V 3 bases and J 6 bases, with 11 bases left between them. There are 13 residues in the CDR3. CDR1 and CDR2 from the germline V gene are SEHNR and FQNEAQ (reference sequence). CDR3 region: CASSFRTEDGYTF. The CDR3 nucleotides read TGTGCCAGCAGCTTCAGGACAGAAGATGGCTACACCTTC.

This clonotype was detected a few times. The CDR3 spells CASSETGTALGVEQYF. In nucleotides, the CDR3 is TGTGCCAGCAGTGAGACCGGGACTGCATTAGGCGTGGAGCAGTACTTC. The rearrangement links TRBV12-3 or TRBV12-4 to TRBJ2-7; D is perhaps TRBD2 (6 bases). The CDR3 sequence is 16 residues long. The V end lost 5 bases, the J end lost 7 bases, and 24 bases lay between the germline ends.

This clonotype occurred many times. The chain employs TRBV12-3 or TRBV12-4 and TRBJ1-5; 7 bases are a match to TRBD1. This CDR3 has 16 amino acids. Germline trimming cut 6 bases from V and 0 bases from J; bases unmatched to any gene: 8. CDR3 in amino acids: CASSPGTVYSNQPQHF. CDR3 nucleotide sequence: TGTGCCAGCAGCCCCGGGACAGTTTATAGCAATCAGCCCCAGCATTTT.

The chain employs TRBV29-1 and TRBJ2-7, with D possibly being TRBD2 (6 bases). The DNA end lines up better with TRBJ2-5; the J call may be wrong. The CDR3 runs 14 residues. The germline V gene has CDR1 SQVTM and CDR2 ANQGSEA. The CDR3 sequence: CSVEDLGGGETQYF. CDR3 nucleotides: TGCAGCGTTGAAGATCTCGGGGGTGGAGAGACCCAGTACTTC.

This clonotype has more than one count but fewer than ten. CDR3 sequence: CASSQVSNSYEQYF. As DNA, the CDR3 is TGCGCCAGCAGCCAAGTATCCAACTCCTACGAGCAGTACTTC. V is TRBV4-3 and J is TRBJ2-7; D unresolved. The CDR3 loop spans 14 amino acids. V was trimmed by 1 base and J by 0 bases, leaving 7 bases between them. Germline V CDR1 and CDR2: LGHNA, YSLEER.

The chain has TRBV11-1 and TRBJ1-1, with 9 bases that match TRBD1. The CDR3 is made up of 14 amino acids. In germline, CDR1 is SGHAT, CDR2 FQDESV (reference sequence). The CDR3 bases are TGTGGCGGCAGCCCACAGGGGGCGGACACTGAAGCTTTCTTT. It is translated as CGGSPQGADTEAFF.

J is TRBJ2-3 and V is TRBV7-3; TRBD2 aligns across 8 bases. From germline, CDR1 is SGHTA and CDR2 FQGTGA. J gave up 4 bases and V 5 bases, and 5 bases lay outside the gene matches. CDR3 length: 14 amino acids. The CDR3 sequence is CASSAGLASDTQYF. CDR3 sequence (DNA): TGTGCCAGCAGCGCAGGACTAGCATCAGATACGCAGTATTTT.

The table lists this clonotype with a few counts. This chain uses TRBV7-2 with TRBJ1-3; no definite D call. CDR1 is SGHTA and CDR2 is FQGNSA in the germline V gene. V lost 5 bases and J lost 0, with 11 bases in between. This CDR3 comprises 15 residues. DNA for the CDR3: TGTGCCAGCAGCGTGGACGGCTTCTCTGGAAACACCATATATTTT. It yields the protein CASSVDGFSGNTIYF.

The chain employs TRBV4-1 and TRBJ2-5; D gene uncertain. With 2 bases removed from V and 5 bases from J, the gap between germline ends came to 12 bases. This CDR3 spans 14 amino acids. Germline CDR1 is MGHRA and CDR2 is YSYEKL. The CDR3: CASSQILKKETQYF. The CDR3 nucleotides are TGCGCCAGCAGCCAAATTCTCAAAAAGGAGACCCAGTACTTC.

V gene TRBV24-1 combines with J gene TRBJ2-7; the match to TRBD2 covers 11 bases. The CDR3 runs to 15 residues. CDR1 KGHDR and CDR2 SFDVKD come from the germline V gene. V shed 3 bases, J shed 3 bases, and the junction held 3 bases outside the gene matches. CDR3 sequence reads: CATSDPTSGDYEQYF. DNA of the CDR3: TGTGCCACCAGTGATCCGACTAGCGGGGACTACGAGCAGTACTTC.

About this clonotype itself: A junction boundary mismatches the germline segment, possibly from a read error. J is TRBJ2-3 and V is TRBV11-2; D is undetermined. Germline V gene data show CDR1 as SGHAT and CDR2 as FQNNGV. The CDR3 length is 14 residues. The CDR3 here is CANSYGWGTDTQYF. CDR3 coding DNA: TGCGCCAACAGTTATGGCTGGGGCACAGATACGCAGTATTTT.

This clonotype was seen a handful of times. This chain links TRBV4-2 with TRBJ1-2; D unresolved. V was clipped by 4 bases and J by 4 bases, with 10 bases between them. Germline V gene sequence: CDR1 LGHNA, CDR2 YNFKEQ. There are 13 residues in the CDR3. CDR3 loop: CASSLRRGYGYTF. CDR3 coding DNA: TGTGCCAGCAGCCTCCGACGGGGCTATGGCTACACCTTC.

There are a few counts of this clonotype. The DNA for the CDR3 is TGTGCCATCAGTAAAATTTCCGGGACAATGAACACTGAAGCTTTCTTT. Protein sequence: CAISKISGTMNTEAFF. V and J are TRBV10-3 and TRBJ1-1, with D tentatively TRBD1 (6 bases). This CDR3 comprises 16 residues. CDR1 and CDR2 from the germline V gene are ENHRY and SYGVKD. The V end was cut by 5 bases, the J end by 0 bases, with 16 bases between.

This clonotype was detected a few times. The chain has TRBV7-2 and TRBJ2-1; 9 nucleotides match TRBD1. Trimming at V came to 4 bases and at J to 2 bases, leaving 9 bases not matched to a gene. The germline CDR1 and CDR2 sequences are SGHTA and FQGNSA. The CDR3 has 17 amino acids. The CDR3: CASSSRTGGTPYNEQFF. The CDR3 coding sequence is TGTGCCAGCAGCTCCAGAACAGGGGGCACTCCCTACAATGAGCAGTTCTTC.

This clonotype has just a few counts. The chain employs TRBV6-6 and TRBJ1-2; 7 nucleotides line up with TRBD1. Germline V CDR1 and CDR2: MNHNY, SVGAGI (reference sequence). The CDR3 loop spans 14 amino acids. J lost 4 bases, V lost 5 bases, and 7 bases had no gene match. The CDR3 sequence: CASSLSDRTYGYTF. The CDR3 nucleotides are TGTGCCAGCAGTCTTTCGGACAGGACCTATGGCTACACCTTC.

V usage is TRBV12-3 or TRBV12-4 and J usage is TRBJ2-1; D is unclear. Trimming shortened V by 5 bases and J by 10 bases, and 9 bases separated the two germline ends. The CDR3 has 11 residues. The CDR3 DNA reads TGTGCCAGCAGTCATGGTTACGAGCAGTTCTTC. Its translation: CASSHGYEQFF.

V usage is TRBV4-2 and J usage is TRBJ1-1; D gene uncertain. V was trimmed by 0 bases and J by 1 base, leaving 9 bases between them. The V gene's germline CDR1 is LGHNA and CDR2 YNFKEQ. The CDR3 has 15 residues. Here the CDR3 reads CASSQDGQKNTEAFF. Written as DNA, the CDR3 is TGTGCCAGCAGCCAAGATGGGCAGAAGAACACTGAAGCTTTCTTT.

This clonotype was detected only once. The chain uses TRBV7-2 and TRBJ2-4; 8 nucleotides align to TRBD1. The last part of the DNA fits TRBJ2-7 better; the J call may be wrong. Looked up from germline, CDR1 is SGHTA and CDR2 is FQGNSA. CDR3 length equals 16 residues. The CDR3 sequence is CASSKGQGLSSYEQYF. The CDR3 coding sequence is TGTGCCAGCAGCAAAGGACAGGGTTTATCCTCCTACGAGCAGTACTTC.

The chain couples TRBV5-1 to TRBJ2-3, with 7 bases lining up with TRBD2. Trimming at V came to 5 bases and at J to 5 bases, leaving 8 bases not matched to a gene. The CDR3 has 14 residues. Germline V gene lookup returns CDR1 SGHRS and CDR2 YFSETQ. CDR3 in amino acids: CASSRRGEGDTQYF. CDR3 DNA: TGCGCCAGCAGTAGGCGAGGGGAGGGAGATACGCAGTATTTT.

The chain joins TRBV18 to TRBJ2-5; the match to TRBD1 covers 10 bases. The CDR3 runs 15 residues. Trimming cost V 3 bases and J 4 bases; bases outside gene matches: 5. Germline loops: CDR1 KGHSH, CDR2 LQKENI. The CDR3: CASSPGTGARETQYF. In DNA, the CDR3 is TGTGCCAGCTCACCCGGGACAGGGGCACGAGAGACCCAGTACTTC.

The table lists this clonotype with a few counts. This chain connects TRBV3-1 to TRBJ2-3, with D perhaps TRBD2 (5 bases). Germline values: CDR1 LGHDT, CDR2 YNNKEL (reference sequence). V dropped 4 bases and J dropped 1 base, with 15 bases sitting between them. The CDR3 runs 16 residues. The CDR3 is CASSRLAMRGTDTQYF. Written as DNA, the CDR3 is TGTGCCAGCAGCCGACTTGCAATGAGGGGCACAGATACGCAGTATTTT.

This clonotype was recorded a few times. The CDR3 coding sequence is TGTGCCAGCAGCCAAGATTCCCAGACAACTAATGAAAAACTGTTTTTT. This gives the protein CASSQDSQTTNEKLFF. The V call is TRBV4-2, the J call TRBJ1-4; D is uncertain. Trimming cost V 0 bases and J 0 bases, with 8 bases left between them. Germline V CDR1 and CDR2: LGHNA, YNFKEQ. The CDR3 extends over 16 amino acids.

The chain combines TRBV4-1 with TRBJ1-1; TRBD1 matches 9 bases. CDR1 is MGHRA and CDR2 is YSYEKL in the germline V gene. The ends lost 1 base at V and 7 bases at J; junction bases unmatched: 13. This CDR3 spans 17 amino acids. DNA of the CDR3: TGCGCCAGCAGCCAAGGGACCGGGACAGGGCCCTTTAATGAAGCTTTCTTT. It translates to CASSQGTGTGPFNEAFF.

The gene calls are TRBV7-2 and TRBJ2-7; D perhaps matches TRBD2 (6 bases). V lost 5 bases and J lost 4, with 18 bases in between. The CDR3 covers 15 residues. Germline CDR1 is SGHTA and CDR2 is FQGNSA. In DNA form, the CDR3 reads TGTACCAGCAGCACCGGGACTCCAGAACCTTACGAGCAGTACTTC. Its translation: CTSSTGTPEPYEQYF.